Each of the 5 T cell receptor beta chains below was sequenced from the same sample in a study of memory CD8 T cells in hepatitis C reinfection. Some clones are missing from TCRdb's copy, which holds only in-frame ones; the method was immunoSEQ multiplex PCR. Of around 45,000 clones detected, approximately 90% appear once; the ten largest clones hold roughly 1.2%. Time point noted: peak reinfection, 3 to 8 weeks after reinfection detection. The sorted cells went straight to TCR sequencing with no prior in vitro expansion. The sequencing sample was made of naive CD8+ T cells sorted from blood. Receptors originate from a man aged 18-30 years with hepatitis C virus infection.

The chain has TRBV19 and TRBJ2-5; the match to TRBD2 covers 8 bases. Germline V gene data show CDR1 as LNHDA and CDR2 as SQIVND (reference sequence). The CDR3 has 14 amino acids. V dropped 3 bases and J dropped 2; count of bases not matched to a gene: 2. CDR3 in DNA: TGTGCCAGTAGTATTTCTAGCGGGCAAGAGACCCAGTACTTC. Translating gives CASSISSGQETQYF.

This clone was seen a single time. This CDR3 is CASSQYRGQSPLHF. As DNA, the CDR3 is TGCGCCAGCAGCCAATACAGGGGGCAATCACCCCTCCACTTT. The rearrangement links TRBV4-3 to TRBJ1-6; 9 nucleotides match TRBD1. Germline V gene lookup returns CDR1 LGHNA and CDR2 YSLEER. V lost 2 bases and J lost 10; bases outside the gene matches: 3. This CDR3 has 14 amino acids.

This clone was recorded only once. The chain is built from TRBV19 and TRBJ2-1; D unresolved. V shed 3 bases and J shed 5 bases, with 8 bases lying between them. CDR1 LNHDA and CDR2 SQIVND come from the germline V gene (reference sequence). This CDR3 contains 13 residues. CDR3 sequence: CASSMAFNNEQFF. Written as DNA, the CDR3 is TGTGCCAGTAGTATGGCCTTTAACAATGAGCAGTTCTTC. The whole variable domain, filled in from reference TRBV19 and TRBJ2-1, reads DGGITQSPKYLFRKEGQNVTLSCEQNLNHDAMYWYRQDPGQGLRLIYYSQIVNDFQKGDIAEGYSVSREKKESFPLTVTSAQKNPTAFYLCASSMAFNNEQFFGPGTRLTVL.

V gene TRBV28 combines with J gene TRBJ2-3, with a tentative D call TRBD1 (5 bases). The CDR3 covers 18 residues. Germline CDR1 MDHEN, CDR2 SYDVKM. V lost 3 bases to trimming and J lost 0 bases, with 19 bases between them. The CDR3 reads CASSFSGLTGVSTDTQYF. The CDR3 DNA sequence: TGTGCCAGCAGTTTTTCGGGTTTAACAGGAGTAAGCACAGATACGCAGTATTTT.

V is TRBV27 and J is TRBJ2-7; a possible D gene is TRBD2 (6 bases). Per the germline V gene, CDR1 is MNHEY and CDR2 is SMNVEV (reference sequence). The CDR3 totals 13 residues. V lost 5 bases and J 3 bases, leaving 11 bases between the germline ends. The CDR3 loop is CASSPGLNYEQYF. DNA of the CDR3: TGTGCCAGCAGTCCGGGACTGAACTACGAGCAGTACTTC.